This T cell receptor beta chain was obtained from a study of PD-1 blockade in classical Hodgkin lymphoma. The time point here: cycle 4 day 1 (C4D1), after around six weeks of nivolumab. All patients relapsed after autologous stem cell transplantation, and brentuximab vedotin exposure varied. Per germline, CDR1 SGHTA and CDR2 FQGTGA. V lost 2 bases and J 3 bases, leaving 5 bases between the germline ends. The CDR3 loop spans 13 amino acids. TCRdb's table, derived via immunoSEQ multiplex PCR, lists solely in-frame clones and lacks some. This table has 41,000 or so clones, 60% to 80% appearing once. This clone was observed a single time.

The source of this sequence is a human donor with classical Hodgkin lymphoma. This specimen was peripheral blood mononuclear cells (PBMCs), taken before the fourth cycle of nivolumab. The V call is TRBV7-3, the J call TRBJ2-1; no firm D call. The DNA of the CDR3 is TGTGCCAGCAGCTTACTAATCTACAATGAGCAGTTCTTC. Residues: CASSLLIYNEQFF.